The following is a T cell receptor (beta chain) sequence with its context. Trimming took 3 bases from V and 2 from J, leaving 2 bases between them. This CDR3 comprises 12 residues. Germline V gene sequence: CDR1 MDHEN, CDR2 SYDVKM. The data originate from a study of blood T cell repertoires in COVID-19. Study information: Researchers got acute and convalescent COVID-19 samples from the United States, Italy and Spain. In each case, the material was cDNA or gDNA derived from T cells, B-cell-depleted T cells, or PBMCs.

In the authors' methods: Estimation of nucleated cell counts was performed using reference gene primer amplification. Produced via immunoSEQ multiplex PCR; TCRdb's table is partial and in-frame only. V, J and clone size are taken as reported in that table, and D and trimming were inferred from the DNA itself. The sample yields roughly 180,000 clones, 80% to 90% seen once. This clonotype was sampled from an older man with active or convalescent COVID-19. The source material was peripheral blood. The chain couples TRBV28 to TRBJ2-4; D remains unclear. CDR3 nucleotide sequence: TGTGCCAGCAGTTTCACCAAAAACATTCAGTACTTC. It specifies CASSFTKNIQYF.